This T cell receptor beta chain was identified in a study of blood T cell repertoires in COVID-19 (dated by TCRdb to about 2020). Context from the whole study: Collaborator samples came from the United States, Italy and Spain and covered acute and convalescent phases of COVID-19. Samples came from the ongoing ImmuneRACE study (first 160 participants) plus 1,254 subjects from 6 global collaborators. Nearly every sample came with metadata listing a de-identified subject ID, COVID-19 status, age in years and sex. The prospective study material was composed of cDNA or gDNA derived from T cells, B-cell-depleted T cells, or PBMCs. The repertoires were made available in a free public database intended to serve as a resource for research on the immune response to SARS-CoV-2. HLA class I and class II types, where available, came from metadata supplied by the sample provider rather than from assay-based typing. Deeply sampled blood TCRbeta repertoires from subjects exposed to, actively infected with, or recovered from COVID-19 were included in the dataset.

Results the study describes overall, beyond this receptor: The quantity of clinical and demographic metadata differed by source and by participant and was supplied without curation.

Concerning this clone itself: Its antigen remains unidentified. Per-base quality was not reported, and no clone a single base away is much larger than it.

The collaborating institutions used their own protocols to collect whole blood in K2EDTA tubes. Collaborator samples were shipped for TCRbeta analysis as frozen whole blood, isolated PBMCs, or DNA extracted from either sample type. TCRbeta CDR3 regions were amplified from genomic DNA using the immunoSEQ Assay, a bias-controlled multiplex PCR. In the authors' own workflow: The number of nucleated cells in each sample was estimated by amplification of reference gene primers within the assay. To quantify the absolute abundance of each unique TCRbeta CDR3 rearrangement, sequence reads were collapsed and filtered. For each sample, productive Simpson clonality was calculated as the square root of Simpson's diversity index over productive rearrangements. Entries here come from immuneACCESS through TCRdb and include only in-frame sequences with V and J called. Some clones fail to appear in such tables; in the studies checked, an unresolved V gene covers under half of the shortfall, and the cause of the remainder is unknown. V and J calls and clone size are as listed in that table; D and trimming were resolved from the DNA. Counted in this sample were hundreds of thousands of clones; 65% to 90% of them appeared once. Just over 7% of the sample rests with the top ten.

This clonotype was obtained from a human donor in a cohort sampled during active COVID-19. The specimen sequenced was peripheral blood.

The CDR3 protein is CASSVFGLAGGFTDTQYF. The sequenced DNA is TGTGCCAGCAGCGTATTCGGACTAGCGGGGGGATTCACAGATACGCAGTATTTT. The V and J genes are TRBV9 and TRBJ2-3; the central 14 bases match TRBD2. The CDR3 numbers 18 residues from cysteine through phenylalanine. Only the CDR3 DNA stays, 54 bases, in frame from base 1. Trimming accounts for 1 base at V and 2 bases at J, while the number of junction bases matched to no gene is 6. According to the germline V gene, CDR1 reads SGDLS and CDR2 reads YYNGEE.